The 27 T cell receptor beta chains reported below all come from one sample, sequenced in a study of shared clonotypes between healthy human individuals. The method was immunoSEQ multiplex PCR; TCRdb's version includes in-frame clones alone and lacks a portion of them. Of around 600,000 clones in the sample, roughly 95% were seen once. In the naive CD8 group, cells lacked CD45RO and were positively selected for CCR7, so terminally differentiated effector memory CD45RA+ cells were left out. The sequenced sample consisted of naive CD8+ T cells sorted from blood. The receptors were sampled from a woman under 40 in good health.

The chain links TRBV11-2 to TRBJ2-1; 10 bases align to TRBD2. Germline values: CDR1 SGHAT, CDR2 FQNNGV. CDR3 size: 17 residues. V lost 2 bases, J lost 2 bases, and 6 bases stayed unmatched. CDR3 amino acids: CASSLWTSGRAYNEQFF. The CDR3, as DNA: TGTGCCAGCAGCTTATGGACTAGCGGACGTGCCTACAATGAGCAGTTCTTC.

V and J are TRBV13 and TRBJ2-1; TRBD1 is a possible D gene (6 bases). Germline V gives CDR1 PRHDT, CDR2 FYEKMQ (reference sequence). The CDR3 runs to 16 residues. Trimming shortened V by 8 bases and J by 6 bases, and 23 bases separated the two germline ends. CDR3 nucleotides: TGTGCCAGCCGTTTAATCTACGGACAGAGAATCAATGAGCAGTTCTTC. Translating it yields CASRLIYGQRINEQFF. Full variable domain (remainder filled in from reference TRBV13 and TRBJ2-1): AAGVIQSPRHLIKEKRETATLKCYPIPRHDTVYWYQQGPGQDPQFLISFYEKMQSDKGSIPDRFSAQQFSDYHSELNMSSLELGDSALYFCASRLIYGQRINEQFFGPGTRLTVL.

The V gene is TRBV4-1, the J gene TRBJ1-3; no firm D call. Germline V gene lookup returns CDR1 MGHRA and CDR2 YSYEKL. The CDR3 is 16 residues long. V was clipped by 2 bases and J by 3 bases, with 14 bases between them. CDR3 sequence (DNA): TGCGCCAGCAGCCAATTCGGATCATTTATTGGAAACACCATATATTTT. Encoded protein: CASSQFGSFIGNTIYF.

The chain couples TRBV27 to TRBJ2-5; 7 positions match TRBD2. This CDR3 is built from 14 residues. Germline V gene data show CDR1 as MNHEY and CDR2 as SMNVEV (reference sequence). V lost 5 bases, J lost 5 bases, and 8 bases stayed unmatched. The CDR3 is CASSPEAGWETQYF. In nucleotides, the CDR3 is TGTGCCAGCAGTCCGGAAGCGGGATGGGAGACCCAGTACTTC.

The chain joins TRBV18 to TRBJ1-3, with D uncertain. Germline CDR1 reads KGHSH; CDR2 reads LQKENI. V dropped 0 bases and J dropped 0 bases, with 9 bases sitting between them. CDR3 length equals 16 residues. The CDR3 DNA follows: TGTGCCAGCTCACCACCCACGCCGAGCTCTGGAAACACCATATATTTT. Translation: CASSPPTPSSGNTIYF.

This rearrangement joins TRBV4-1 to TRBJ1-2; a weak D match, TRBD1 (5 bases). V lost 3 bases and J lost 4, with 9 bases in between. The CDR3 length is 13 residues. From germline, CDR1 is MGHRA and CDR2 YSYEKL. CDR3 residues: CASSHGAGYGYTF. Here the CDR3 DNA reads TGCGCCAGCAGCCACGGGGCCGGCTATGGCTACACCTTC.

The chain recombines TRBV11-1 with TRBJ2-5, with TRBD1 identical over 7 bases. The J call may be incorrect, as the DNA end agrees better with TRBJ2-7. This CDR3 is 14 amino acids long. CDR1 and CDR2 from the germline V gene are SGHAT and FQDESV (reference sequence). As DNA, the CDR3 is TGTGCCAGCAGCCGCTACAGGGGTGGGAACGAGCAGTACTTC. Translation gives CASSRYRGGNEQYF.

The DNA of the CDR3 is TGTGCCAGTAGTATAGCGGCCAGCCCGCGCCGGAGTCAGTACTTC. The encoded protein is CASSIAASPRRSQYF. This chain connects TRBV19 to TRBJ2-7; D is unclear. The CDR3 is made up of 15 amino acids. Trimming removed 1 base from V and 10 bases from J, with 20 bases in between. Germline values: CDR1 LNHDA, CDR2 SQIVND (reference sequence).

The genes are TRBV2 and TRBJ2-3; D gene uncertain. Trimming cost V 6 bases and J 6 bases, with 16 bases left between them. The germline V gene has CDR1 SNHLY and CDR2 FYNNEI. The CDR3 is 14 amino acids. CDR3 nucleotide sequence: TGTGCCAGCAGCCGTTTGAGGCCTGGGGATACGCAGTATTTT. Amino acids: CASSRLRPGDTQYF.

This chain uses TRBV7-9 with TRBJ2-3; 8 bases fit TRBD1. The J segment lost 0 bases and the V segment lost 5 bases, leaving 4 bases of the junction unmatched. CDR3 length: 15 amino acids. Germline CDR1 SEHNR, CDR2 FQNEAQ (reference sequence). The CDR3: CASSVGQGSTDTQYF. The DNA of the CDR3 is TGTGCCAGCAGCGTCGGACAGGGAAGCACAGATACGCAGTATTTT.

The chain carries TRBV9 and TRBJ2-4; no clear D gene. The V gene lost 0 bases and the J gene lost 10 bases, with 5 bases spanning the gap. Germline V lookup: CDR1 SGDLS, CDR2 YYNGEE. This CDR3 region has 11 residues. The CDR3 nucleotides are TGTGCCAGCAGCGTAGGACGAATTCAGTACTTC. Encoded protein: CASSVGRIQYF.

This chain joins TRBV7-2 and TRBJ2-1; D possibly matches TRBD1 or TRBD2 (5 bases each). This CDR3 is 15 amino acids long. Trimming took 1 base from V and 6 from J, leaving 13 bases between them. Per the germline V gene, CDR1 is SGHTA and CDR2 is FQGNSA. The CDR3 region is CASSLEIPRGNEQFF. CDR3 DNA sequence: TGTGCCAGCAGCTTAGAAATCCCGAGGGGCAATGAGCAGTTCTTC.

This chain connects TRBV13 to TRBJ2-7, with 7 bases aligning to TRBD1. Germline assignment: CDR1 PRHDT and CDR2 FYEKMQ (reference sequence). With 5 bases clipped from V and 3 bases from J, the junction kept 7 bases outside the gene matches. The CDR3 consists of 14 residues. The CDR3 is CASSPGTAIYEQYF. The CDR3 DNA reads TGTGCCAGCAGCCCTGGGACAGCCATCTACGAGCAGTACTTC.

This clone was seen a handful of times. Other DNA sequences in the same sample also yield this CDR3. The gene calls are TRBV6-1 and TRBJ2-7; no firm D call. CDR3 length: 12 residues. V lost 3 bases to trimming and J lost 0 bases, with 3 bases between them. Looked up from germline, CDR1 is MNHNS and CDR2 is SASEGT. The chain's CDR3 is CASSDSSYEQYF. The DNA of the CDR3 is TGTGCCAGCAGTGACAGCTCCTACGAGCAGTACTTC.

The rearrangement links TRBV7-6 to TRBJ2-1, with no clear D. CDR1 is SGHVS and CDR2 is FNYEAQ in the germline V gene. V shed 2 bases and J shed 5 bases, with 10 bases lying between them. The CDR3 sequence is 14 residues long. Written as DNA, the CDR3 is TGTGCCAGCAGCTTAATTACGGAAGACAATGAGCAGTTCTTC. This encodes CASSLITEDNEQFF.

The chain links TRBV29-1 to TRBJ2-2, with 9 bases that match TRBD1. This CDR3 is 15 amino acids long. CDR1 is SQVTM, CDR2 ANQGSEA, per germline. V trimming: 6 bases; J trimming: 4 bases; junction bases outside the gene matches: 9. Written as DNA, the CDR3 is TGCAGCGTACAGACAGGGGGTACAGCCACCGGGGAGCTGTTTTTT. This gives the protein CSVQTGGTATGELFF.

This chain uses TRBV15 with TRBJ2-5; D gene unclear. The CDR3 consists of 15 residues. The germline V gene has CDR1 LNHNV and CDR2 YYDKDF (reference sequence). V was pared by 0 bases and J by 4 bases, with 12 bases between. The CDR3 coding sequence is TGTGCCACCAGCAGAGATAAGATGGGGATAGAGACCCAGTACTTC. As protein: CATSRDKMGIETQYF.

This sequence joins TRBV6-5 and TRBJ2-6; D is undetermined. V dropped 6 bases and J dropped 0 bases, with 9 bases sitting between them. Germline CDR1 and CDR2: MNHEY and SVGAGI. CDR3 length: 15 residues. The CDR3 DNA sequence: TGTGCCAGCAGCCCTACAGACTCTGGGGCCAACGTCCTGACTTTC. Translation: CASSPTDSGANVLTF.

This CDR3 is CASKSFVTANTEAFF. CDR3 coding DNA: TGTGCCAGTAAATCTTTCGTGACAGCGAACACTGAAGCTTTCTTT. V is TRBV19 and J is TRBJ1-1; D perhaps matches TRBD1 (5 bases). The V gene's germline CDR1 is LNHDA and CDR2 SQIVND (reference sequence). This CDR3 comprises 15 residues. Trimming left V 7 bases short and J 1 base short, with 16 bases between.

Here the CDR3 DNA reads TGCGCCAGCAGCCCCCGCTTGGAGGGCGTTCAGCCCCAGCATTTT. Translation: CASSPRLEGVQPQHF. This chain joins TRBV4-1 and TRBJ1-5; D unclear. The CDR3 totals 15 residues. V lost 4 bases, J lost 6 bases, and 16 bases lay in between. In germline, CDR1 is MGHRA, CDR2 YSYEKL.

The chain carries TRBV27 and TRBJ2-7; 7 bases are shared with TRBD1. Germline loops: CDR1 MNHEY, CDR2 SMNVEV (reference sequence). The CDR3 runs to 14 residues. J lost 6 bases, V lost 5 bases, and 10 bases had no gene match. The CDR3 loop reads CASSPAIQGIEQYF. The CDR3 nucleotides read TGTGCCAGCAGTCCAGCTATACAGGGGATCGAGCAGTACTTC.

The DNA for the CDR3 is TGTGCCAGCGCCGACCTGACAGGGGGCCCCTACGAGCAGTACTTC. Translated: CASADLTGGPYEQYF. V usage is TRBV6-1 and J usage is TRBJ2-7; TRBD1 matches at 10 bases. The CDR3 runs to 15 residues. With 8 bases clipped from V and 2 bases from J, the junction kept 9 bases outside the gene matches. Looked up from germline, CDR1 is MNHNS and CDR2 is SASEGT.

V and J are TRBV10-3 and TRBJ1-3; tentative D call: TRBD1 (5 bases). Trimming removed 0 bases at V and 4 bases at J, with 7 bases between. CDR3 length: 14 amino acids. The V gene's germline CDR1 is ENHRY and CDR2 SYGVKD. The CDR3 protein is CAISESGPGNTIYF. CDR3 bases: TGTGCCATCAGTGAGTCGGGGCCCGGAAACACCATATATTTT.

The chain uses TRBV7-2 and TRBJ1-5; possible D gene TRBD1, 6 bases. CDR1 is SGHTA, CDR2 FQGNSA, per germline. Deletions cut 3 bases from V and 0 bases from J, with 9 bases between. The CDR3 spans 15 residues. In DNA, the CDR3 is TGTGCCAGCAGCTTTGGACAGTATAGCAATCAGCCCCAGCATTTT. Translation: CASSFGQYSNQPQHF. The variable domain in full, completed from reference TRBV7-2 and TRBJ1-5, reads GAGVSQSPSNKVTEKGKDVELRCDPISGHTALYWYRQSLGQGLEFLIYFQGNSAPDKSGLPSDRFSAERTGGSVSTLTIQRTQQEDSAVYLCASSFGQYSNQPQHFGDGTRLSIL.

The chain recombines TRBV7-9 with TRBJ2-5; D uncertain. This CDR3 comprises 14 residues. V was cut by 3 bases and J by 5 bases, with 13 bases left in between. CDR1 is SEHNR and CDR2 is FQNEAQ in the germline V gene (reference sequence). The CDR3: CASSFLGSLETQYF. The CDR3 nucleotides are TGTGCCAGCAGCTTCCTGGGGTCGTTGGAGACCCAGTACTTC. Based on the CDR3 plus reference TRBV7-9 and TRBJ2-5, the full variable domain is DTGVSQNPRHKITKRGQNVTFRCDPISEHNRLYWYRQTLGQGPEFLTYFQNEAQLEKSRLLSDRFSAERPKGSFSTLEIQRTEQGDSAMYLCASSFLGSLETQYFGPGTRLLVL.

This sequence joins TRBV19 and TRBJ2-3, with D hard to call. The germline CDR1 and CDR2 sequences are LNHDA and SQIVND (reference sequence). Trimming shortened V by 1 base and J by 2 bases, and 7 bases separated the two germline ends. This CDR3 is built from 14 residues. CDR3: CASSIVAFTDTQYF. The CDR3 region has the DNA TGTGCCAGTAGTATAGTGGCGTTCACAGATACGCAGTATTTT.

V is TRBV19 and J is TRBJ2-7; 7 nucleotides agree with TRBD2. This CDR3 is 16 amino acids long. V shed 3 bases and J 2 bases; nucleotides not matched to a gene: 10. In germline, CDR1 is LNHDA, CDR2 SQIVND (reference sequence). The CDR3 reads CASSIFSGEGAYEQYF. The CDR3 DNA reads as TGTGCCAGTAGTATCTTTTCGGGGGAGGGAGCCTACGAGCAGTACTTC. The variable domain in full, completed from reference TRBV19 and TRBJ2-7, reads DGGITQSPKYLFRKEGQNVTLSCEQNLNHDAMYWYRQDPGQGLRLIYYSQIVNDFQKGDIAEGYSVSREKKESFPLTVTSAQKNPTAFYLCASSIFSGEGAYEQYFGPGTRLTVT.